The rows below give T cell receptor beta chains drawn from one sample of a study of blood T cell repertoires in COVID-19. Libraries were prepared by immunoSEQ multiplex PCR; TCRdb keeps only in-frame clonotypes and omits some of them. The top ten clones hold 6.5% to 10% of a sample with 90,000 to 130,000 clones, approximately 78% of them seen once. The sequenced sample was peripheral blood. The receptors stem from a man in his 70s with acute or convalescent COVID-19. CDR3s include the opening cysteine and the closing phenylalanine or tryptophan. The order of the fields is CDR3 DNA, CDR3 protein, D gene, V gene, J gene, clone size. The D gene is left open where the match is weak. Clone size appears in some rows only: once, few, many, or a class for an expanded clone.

CDR3nt: TGTGCCACACTTGGGACAGACTACACTGAAGCTTTCTTT; CDR3aa: CATLGTDYTEAFF; d_gene: TRBD1; v_gene: TRBV28; j_gene: TRBJ1-1; abundance: .
CDR3nt: TGTGCCAGCAGTCCAATAGCGGGAGGAGTTGCCGGGACCCAGTACTTC; CDR3aa: CASSPIAGGVAGTQYF; d_gene: TRBD2; v_gene: TRBV28; j_gene: TRBJ2-5; abundance: .
CDR3nt: TGTGCCAGCTCACGACCCCAGGGCACCGGGGAGCTGTTTTTT; CDR3aa: CASSRPQGTGELFF; d_gene: .; v_gene: TRBV18; j_gene: TRBJ2-2; abundance: .
CDR3nt: TGTGCCAGCAGCAAGACAGTAAACACTGAAGCTTTCTTT; CDR3aa: CASSKTVNTEAFF; d_gene: .; v_gene: TRBV9; j_gene: TRBJ1-1; abundance: .
CDR3nt: TGTGCCAGCAGTCTCGACTCCGGCTCCTACAATGAGCAGTTCTTC; CDR3aa: CASSLDSGSYNEQFF; d_gene: .; v_gene: TRBV28; j_gene: TRBJ2-1; abundance: .
CDR3nt: TGCGCCAGCAGCTTTTGGACGACAGGGGACCCCTCTGGAAACACCATATATTTT; CDR3aa: CASSFWTTGDPSGNTIYF; d_gene: TRBD1; v_gene: TRBV5-1; j_gene: TRBJ1-3; abundance: .
CDR3nt: TGCGCCAGCAGGGTATCGGGAGGGGCCTACAATGAGCAGTTCTTC; CDR3aa: CASRVSGGAYNEQFF; d_gene: TRBD2; v_gene: TRBV5-1; j_gene: TRBJ2-1; abundance: .
CDR3nt: TGCAGCGTTGCAGTAGACAGGGGCCTTGGCTACACCTTC; CDR3aa: CSVAVDRGLGYTF; d_gene: TRBD1; v_gene: TRBV29-1; j_gene: TRBJ1-2; abundance: .
CDR3nt: TGCGCCAGCAGCGTAACAGGGGCGTTTGCTGGAAACACCATATATTTT; CDR3aa: CASSVTGAFAGNTIYF; d_gene: TRBD1; v_gene: TRBV5-1; j_gene: TRBJ1-3; abundance: .
CDR3nt: TGTGCCTGGAGTGTTGGGACAGGGGGAAACACCATATATTTT; CDR3aa: CAWSVGTGGNTIYF; d_gene: TRBD1; v_gene: TRBV30; j_gene: TRBJ1-3; abundance: few
CDR3nt: TGTGCCTGGAGCCTGACAGCGAACACTGAAGCTTTCTTT; CDR3aa: CAWSLTANTEAFF; d_gene: .; v_gene: TRBV30; j_gene: TRBJ1-1; abundance: .
CDR3nt: TGTGCCAGTAGTACCCGAGGGGGGGTAGGCAATCAGCCCCAGCATTTT; CDR3aa: CASSTRGGVGNQPQHF; d_gene: .; v_gene: TRBV19; j_gene: TRBJ1-5; abundance: few
CDR3nt: TGTGCCAGCAGTCCCACCGGGGACAGGGGGATAGATACGCAGTATTTT; CDR3aa: CASSPTGDRGIDTQYF; d_gene: TRBD1; v_gene: TRBV11-3; j_gene: TRBJ2-3; abundance: .
CDR3nt: TGCGCCAGCAGCTACGGAGAGATGAATTCACCCCTCCACTTT; CDR3aa: CASSYGEMNSPLHF; d_gene: .; v_gene: TRBV5-1; j_gene: TRBJ1-6; abundance: .
CDR3nt: TGCGCCAGCAGCCCGACCGGGACAGGAGCCACCGGGGAGCTGTTTTTT; CDR3aa: CASSPTGTGATGELFF; d_gene: TRBD1; v_gene: TRBV5-1; j_gene: TRBJ2-2; abundance: .
CDR3nt: TGCGCCAGCAGCTCCTGGGACAGCAACGAGCAGTACTTC; CDR3aa: CASSSWDSNEQYF; d_gene: TRBD1; v_gene: TRBV5-1; j_gene: TRBJ2-7; abundance: .
CDR3nt: TGCGCCAGCAGTACCCCCGGACAGGGAGGAAAACGCTCCTACAATGAGCAGTTCTTC; CDR3aa: CASSTPGQGGKRSYNEQFF; d_gene: TRBD1; v_gene: TRBV5-1; j_gene: TRBJ2-1; abundance: .
CDR3nt: TGTGCCAGCTCACCACCACCTGACAGGGTGGGCACTGAAGCTTTCTTT; CDR3aa: CASSPPPDRVGTEAFF; d_gene: TRBD1; v_gene: TRBV18; j_gene: TRBJ1-1; abundance: .
CDR3nt: TGTGCCAGCAGTTACCCGGGACAGGGACACTACGAGCAGTACTTC; CDR3aa: CASSYPGQGHYEQYF; d_gene: TRBD1; v_gene: TRBV6-6; j_gene: TRBJ2-7; abundance: .
CDR3nt: TGTGCCAGCTCACCGCCGCGACAGGGGGTTATAGATACGCAGTATTTT; CDR3aa: CASSPPRQGVIDTQYF; d_gene: TRBD1; v_gene: TRBV18; j_gene: TRBJ2-3; abundance: .
CDR3nt: TGCAGCGTTACGACTTTGGAGACCCAGTACTTC; CDR3aa: CSVTTLETQYF; d_gene: .; v_gene: TRBV29-1; j_gene: TRBJ2-5; abundance: .
CDR3nt: TGTGCCAGCAGTGTCGTTTCGACAAACGAAAAACTGTTTTTT; CDR3aa: CASSVVSTNEKLFF; d_gene: .; v_gene: TRBV2; j_gene: TRBJ1-4; abundance: .
CDR3nt: TGTGCCAGCAGCTTAGGTGTCGGGGTAAATAGCAATCAGCCCCAGCATTTT; CDR3aa: CASSLGVGVNSNQPQHF; d_gene: .; v_gene: TRBV7-6; j_gene: TRBJ1-5; abundance: .
CDR3nt: TGCGCCAGCAGCTTCGGAAGCGGGAGGGCCCTATTTTACCAAGAGACCCAGTACTTC; CDR3aa: CASSFGSGRALFYQETQYF; d_gene: TRBD2; v_gene: TRBV5-1; j_gene: TRBJ2-5; abundance: once
CDR3nt: TGTGCCAGCAGGGACCGGACTAGCGGGGTTCGTGAAGATACGCAGTATTTT; CDR3aa: CASRDRTSGVREDTQYF; d_gene: TRBD2; v_gene: TRBV5-4; j_gene: TRBJ2-3; abundance: .
CDR3nt: TGTGCCAGCAGCCAAGTTTGGGGAGGAGGCACAGATACGCAGTATTTT; CDR3aa: CASSQVWGGGTDTQYF; d_gene: .; v_gene: TRBV3-1/TRBV3-2; j_gene: TRBJ2-3; abundance: once
CDR3nt: TGTGCCTGGAGTGTTGTGGCCACCGGAGCCGGGGCCAACGTCCTGACTTTC; CDR3aa: CAWSVVATGAGANVLTF; d_gene: .; v_gene: TRBV30; j_gene: TRBJ2-6; abundance: .
CDR3nt: TGTGCCAGCTCACCAGTGACAGACTCTCAAGGCTACACCTTC; CDR3aa: CASSPVTDSQGYTF; d_gene: .; v_gene: TRBV18; j_gene: TRBJ1-2; abundance: .
CDR3nt: TGCGCCAGCAACACTCGGACAGGGGACTATGGCTACACCTTC; CDR3aa: CASNTRTGDYGYTF; d_gene: TRBD1; v_gene: TRBV5-1; j_gene: TRBJ1-2; abundance: few
CDR3nt: TGCAGCGTTGAAAGTGAGTCCTACGAGCAGTACTTC; CDR3aa: CSVESESYEQYF; d_gene: .; v_gene: TRBV29-1; j_gene: TRBJ2-7; abundance: once
CDR3nt: TGTGCCAGCAGCCCGCGACTAGGGACCGTCTACGAGCAGTACTTC; CDR3aa: CASSPRLGTVYEQYF; d_gene: .; v_gene: TRBV14; j_gene: TRBJ2-7; abundance: few
CDR3nt: TGTGCCAGCTCAGAGCGCCGGGACACCGGGGAGCTGTTTTTT; CDR3aa: CASSERRDTGELFF; d_gene: .; v_gene: TRBV18; j_gene: TRBJ2-2; abundance: .
CDR3nt: TGTGCCAGCAGTGACGGACAGGGTCCTTGGACTCTTAATGAAAAACTGTTTTTT; CDR3aa: CASSDGQGPWTLNEKLFF; d_gene: TRBD1; v_gene: TRBV6-1; j_gene: TRBJ1-4; abundance: .
CDR3nt: TGTGCCAGCAAACACAACAGGGGGCGTAACTATGGCTACACCTTC; CDR3aa: CASKHNRGRNYGYTF; d_gene: TRBD1; v_gene: TRBV2; j_gene: TRBJ1-2; abundance: .
CDR3nt: TGTGCCAGCAGTGCGGTACAGGGCCTGAAGACTGAAGCTTTCTTT; CDR3aa: CASSAVQGLKTEAFF; d_gene: .; v_gene: TRBV2; j_gene: TRBJ1-1; abundance: .
CDR3nt: TGTGCCAGCCTGACAGGGTCCCCGAATTCACCCCTCCACTTT; CDR3aa: CASLTGSPNSPLHF; d_gene: TRBD1; v_gene: TRBV6-5; j_gene: TRBJ1-6; abundance: few
CDR3nt: TGTGCCAGCGACAGGGGGCGTTTCAATGAGCAGTTCTTC; CDR3aa: CASDRGRFNEQFF; d_gene: TRBD1; v_gene: TRBV5-6; j_gene: TRBJ2-1; abundance: .
CDR3nt: TGCGCCAGCAGCCTTTTAGGACAGGGAGGGACTGAAGCTTTCTTT; CDR3aa: CASSLLGQGGTEAFF; d_gene: TRBD1; v_gene: TRBV4-1; j_gene: TRBJ1-1; abundance: .
CDR3nt: TGTGCCAGCAGCTTAGGAGTATTCGGTGCGGGGACTTCCTACGAGCAGTACTTC; CDR3aa: CASSLGVFGAGTSYEQYF; d_gene: .; v_gene: TRBV13; j_gene: TRBJ2-7; abundance: .
CDR3nt: TGTGCCAGCAGTTTAAATTCTGAGACTAGCGAACAAGAGACCCAGTACTTC; CDR3aa: CASSLNSETSEQETQYF; d_gene: TRBD2; v_gene: TRBV27; j_gene: TRBJ2-5; abundance: .
CDR3nt: TGTGCCACCAGCAGAGGCGGGGAGGGCCAAGAGACCCAGTACTTC; CDR3aa: CATSRGGEGQETQYF; d_gene: TRBD2; v_gene: TRBV15; j_gene: TRBJ2-5; abundance: .